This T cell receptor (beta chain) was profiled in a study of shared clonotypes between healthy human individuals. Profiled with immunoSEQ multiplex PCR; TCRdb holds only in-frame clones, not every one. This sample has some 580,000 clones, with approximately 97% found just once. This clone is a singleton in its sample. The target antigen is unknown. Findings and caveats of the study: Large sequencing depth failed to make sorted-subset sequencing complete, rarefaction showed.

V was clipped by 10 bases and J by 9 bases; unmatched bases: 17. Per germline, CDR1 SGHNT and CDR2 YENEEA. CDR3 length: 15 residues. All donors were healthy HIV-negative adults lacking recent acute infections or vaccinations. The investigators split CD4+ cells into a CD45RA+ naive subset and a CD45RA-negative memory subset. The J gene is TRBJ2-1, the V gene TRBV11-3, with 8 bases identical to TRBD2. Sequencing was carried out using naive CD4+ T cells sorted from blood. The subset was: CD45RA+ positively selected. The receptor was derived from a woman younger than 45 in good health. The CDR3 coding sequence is TGTGCCACCACCTTAGCGGGATTGAGTTCGGGTGAGCAGTTCTTC. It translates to CATTLAGLSSGEQFF.